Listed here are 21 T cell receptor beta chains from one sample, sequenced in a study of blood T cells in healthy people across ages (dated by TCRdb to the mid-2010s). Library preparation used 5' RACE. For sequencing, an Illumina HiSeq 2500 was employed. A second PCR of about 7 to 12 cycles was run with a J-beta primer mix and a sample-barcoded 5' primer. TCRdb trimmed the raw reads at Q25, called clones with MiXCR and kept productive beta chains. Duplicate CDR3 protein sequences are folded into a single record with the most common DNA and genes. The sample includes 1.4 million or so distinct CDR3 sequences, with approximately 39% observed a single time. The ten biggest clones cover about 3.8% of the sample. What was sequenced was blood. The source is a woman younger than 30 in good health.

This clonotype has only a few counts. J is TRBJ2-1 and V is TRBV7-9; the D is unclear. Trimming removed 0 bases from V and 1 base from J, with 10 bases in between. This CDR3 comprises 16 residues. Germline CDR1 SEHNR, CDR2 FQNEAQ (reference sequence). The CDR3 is CASSLAPLGSYNEQFF. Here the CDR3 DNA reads TGTGCCAGCAGCTTAGCCCCCCTGGGGTCCTACAATGAGCAGTTCTTC.

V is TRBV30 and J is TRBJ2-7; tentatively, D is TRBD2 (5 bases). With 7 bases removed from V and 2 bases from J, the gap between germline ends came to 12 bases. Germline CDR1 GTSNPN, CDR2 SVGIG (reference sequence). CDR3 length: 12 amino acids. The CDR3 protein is CAYRGLTYEQYF. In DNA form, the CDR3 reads TGTGCCTACCGAGGGCTTACCTACGAGCAGTACTTC.

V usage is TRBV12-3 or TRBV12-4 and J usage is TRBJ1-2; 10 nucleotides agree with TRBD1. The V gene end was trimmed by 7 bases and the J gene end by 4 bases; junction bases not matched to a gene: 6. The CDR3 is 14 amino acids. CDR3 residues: CASTETGGVYGYTF. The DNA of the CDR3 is TGTGCCAGCACCGAGACAGGGGGCGTCTATGGCTACACCTTC.

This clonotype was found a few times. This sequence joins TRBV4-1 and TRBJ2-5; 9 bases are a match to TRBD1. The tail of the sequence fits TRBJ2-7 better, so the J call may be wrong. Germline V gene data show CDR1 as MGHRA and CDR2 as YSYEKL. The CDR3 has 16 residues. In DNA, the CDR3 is TGCGCCAGCAGCCACCGGACAGGGGCCCTTAGCTCCGAGCAGTACTTC. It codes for CASSHRTGALSSEQYF.

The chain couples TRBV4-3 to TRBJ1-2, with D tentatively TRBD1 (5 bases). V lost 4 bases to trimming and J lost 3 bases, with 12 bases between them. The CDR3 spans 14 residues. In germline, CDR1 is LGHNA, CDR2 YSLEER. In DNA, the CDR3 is TGCGCCAGCAGCCTCAAGGCCAGGGACTATGGCTACACCTTC. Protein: CASSLKARDYGYTF.

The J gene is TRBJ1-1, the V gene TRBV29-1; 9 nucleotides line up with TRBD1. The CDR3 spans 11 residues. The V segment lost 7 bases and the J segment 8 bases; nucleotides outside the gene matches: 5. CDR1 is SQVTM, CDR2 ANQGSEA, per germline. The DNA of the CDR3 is TGCAGCGCCCGGGGGACAGGGGAAGCTTTCTTT. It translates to CSARGTGEAFF.

CDR3: CSVQLPGTGRYGYTF. DNA of the CDR3: TGCAGCGTGCAACTTCCCGGGACAGGGAGATATGGCTACACCTTC. The chain has TRBV29-1 and TRBJ1-2, with 9 nucleotides matching TRBD1. Germline CDR1 and CDR2: SQVTM and ANQGSEA. The CDR3 is 15 residues long. The trim removed 6 bases at V and 5 bases at J, leaving 13 bases unmatched.

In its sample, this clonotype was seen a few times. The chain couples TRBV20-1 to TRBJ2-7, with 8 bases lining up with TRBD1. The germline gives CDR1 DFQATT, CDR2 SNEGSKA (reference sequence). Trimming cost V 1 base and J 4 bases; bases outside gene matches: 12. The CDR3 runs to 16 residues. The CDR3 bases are TGCAGTGCTAGAGGCGGCAGGGGGCGTTTACGTTACGAGCAGTACTTC. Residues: CSARGGRGRLRYEQYF.

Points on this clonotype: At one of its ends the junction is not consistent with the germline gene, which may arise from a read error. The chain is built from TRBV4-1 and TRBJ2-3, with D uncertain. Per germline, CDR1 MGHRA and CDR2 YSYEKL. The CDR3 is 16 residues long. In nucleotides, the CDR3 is TGCGCCAACAGCCAACCTACGGCGTCTGTCGCAGATACGCAGTATTTT. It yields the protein CANSQPTASVADTQYF.

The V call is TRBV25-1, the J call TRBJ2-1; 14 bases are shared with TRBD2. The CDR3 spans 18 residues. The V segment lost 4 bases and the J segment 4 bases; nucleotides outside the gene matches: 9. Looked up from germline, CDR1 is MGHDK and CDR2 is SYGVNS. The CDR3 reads CASSAKTSGGGVYNEQFF. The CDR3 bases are TGTGCCAGCAGTGCTAAGACTAGCGGGGGGGGAGTTTACAATGAGCAGTTCTTC.

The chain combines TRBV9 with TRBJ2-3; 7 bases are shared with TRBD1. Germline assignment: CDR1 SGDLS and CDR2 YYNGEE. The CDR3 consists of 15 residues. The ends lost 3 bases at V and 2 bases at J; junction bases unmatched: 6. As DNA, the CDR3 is TGTGCCAGCAGCGATCGACAGGGAACCACAGATACGCAGTATTTT. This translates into CASSDRQGTTDTQYF.

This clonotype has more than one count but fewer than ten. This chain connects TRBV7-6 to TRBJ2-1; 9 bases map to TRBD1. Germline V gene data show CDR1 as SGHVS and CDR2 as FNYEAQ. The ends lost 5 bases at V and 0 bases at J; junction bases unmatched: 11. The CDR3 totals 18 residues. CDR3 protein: CASSRGPGQGVSYNEQFF. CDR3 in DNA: TGTGCCAGCAGCCGGGGACCGGGACAGGGTGTCTCCTACAATGAGCAGTTCTTC.

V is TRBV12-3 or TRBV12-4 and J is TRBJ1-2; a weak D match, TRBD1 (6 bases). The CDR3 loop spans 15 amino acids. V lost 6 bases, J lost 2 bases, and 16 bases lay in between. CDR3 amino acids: CASRNSGGRNYGYTF. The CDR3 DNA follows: TGTGCCAGCAGAAATTCGGGGGGGCGGAACTATGGCTACACCTTC.

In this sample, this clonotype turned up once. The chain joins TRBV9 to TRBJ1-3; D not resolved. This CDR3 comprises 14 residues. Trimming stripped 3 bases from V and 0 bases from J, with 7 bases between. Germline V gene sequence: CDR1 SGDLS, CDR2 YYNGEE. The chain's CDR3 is CASSEGLSGNTIYF. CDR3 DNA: TGTGCCAGCAGCGAGGGTCTCTCTGGAAACACCATATATTTT.

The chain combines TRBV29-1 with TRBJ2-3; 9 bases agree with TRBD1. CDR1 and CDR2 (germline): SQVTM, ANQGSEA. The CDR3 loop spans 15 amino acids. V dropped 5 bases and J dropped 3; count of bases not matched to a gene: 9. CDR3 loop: CSVSNRGQGTDTQYF. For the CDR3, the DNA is TGCAGCGTTTCGAACAGGGGGCAGGGAACAGATACGCAGTATTTT.

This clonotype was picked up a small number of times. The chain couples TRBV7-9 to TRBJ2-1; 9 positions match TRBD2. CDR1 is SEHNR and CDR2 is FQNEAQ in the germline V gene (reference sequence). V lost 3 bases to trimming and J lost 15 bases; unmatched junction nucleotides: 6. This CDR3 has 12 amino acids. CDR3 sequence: CASSLGLALLFF. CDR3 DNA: TGTGCCAGCAGCTTGGGACTAGCCCTCCTGTTCTTC.

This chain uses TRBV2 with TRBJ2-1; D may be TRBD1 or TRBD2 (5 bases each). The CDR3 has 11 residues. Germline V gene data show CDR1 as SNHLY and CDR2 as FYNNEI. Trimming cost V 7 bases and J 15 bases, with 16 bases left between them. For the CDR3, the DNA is TGTGCCAGCATGTATTCAGGGACGGGGTTCTTC. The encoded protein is CASMYSGTGFF. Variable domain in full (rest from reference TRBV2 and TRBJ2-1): EPEVTQTPSHQVTQMGQEVILRCVPISNHLYFYWYRQILGQKVEFLVSFYNNEISEKSEIFDDQFSVERPDGSNFTLKIRSTKLEDSAMYFCASMYSGTGFFGPGTRLTVL.

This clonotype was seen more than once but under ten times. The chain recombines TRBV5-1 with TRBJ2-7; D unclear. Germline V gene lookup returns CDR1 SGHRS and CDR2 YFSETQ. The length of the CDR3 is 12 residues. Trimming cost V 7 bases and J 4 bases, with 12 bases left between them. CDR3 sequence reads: CASYHLGYEQYF. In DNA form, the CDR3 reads TGCGCCAGCTACCACTTGGGATACGAGCAGTACTTC.

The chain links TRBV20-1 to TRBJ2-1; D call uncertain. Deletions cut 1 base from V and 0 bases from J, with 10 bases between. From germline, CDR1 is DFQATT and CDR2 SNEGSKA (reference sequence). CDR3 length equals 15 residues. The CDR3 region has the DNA TGCAGTGCTAGAGTGGGAATAAGCTCCTACAATGAGCAGTTCTTC. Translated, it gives CSARVGISSYNEQFF.

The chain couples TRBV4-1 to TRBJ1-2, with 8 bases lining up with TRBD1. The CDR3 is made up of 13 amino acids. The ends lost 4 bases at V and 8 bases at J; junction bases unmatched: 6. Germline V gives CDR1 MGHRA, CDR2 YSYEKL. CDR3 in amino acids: CASSLGQASGYTF. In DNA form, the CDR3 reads TGCGCCAGCAGCCTGGGACAGGCTAGCGGCTACACCTTC.

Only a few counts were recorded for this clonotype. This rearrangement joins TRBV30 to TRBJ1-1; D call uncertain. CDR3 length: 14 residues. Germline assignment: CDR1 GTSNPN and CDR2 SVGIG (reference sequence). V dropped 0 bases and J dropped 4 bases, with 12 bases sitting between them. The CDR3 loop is CAWSVLRVTTEAFF. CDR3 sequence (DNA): TGTGCCTGGAGTGTACTGAGGGTTACCACTGAAGCTTTCTTT.